The subject of this entry is one T cell receptor (beta chain). The antigen is undetermined. This record comes from a study of follicular helper T cells after annual influenza vaccination. Study-level points and caveats: Rare clonotypes were missed; only about 9-21% of cells gave TCRB.

Germline lookup yields CDR1 SGHAT and CDR2 FQNNGV. This CDR3 region has 17 residues. The germline V and J ends were trimmed by 0 bases and 0 bases, with 12 bases remaining between them. The time point here: 2015-2016 season, 7 days after influenza vaccination. Subjects lived in the community and lacked influenza vaccine within the prior 6 months. The protocol was immunoSEQ multiplex PCR, while the TCRdb copy is restricted to in-frame clones and leaves out a portion. The table lists around 7,000 clones, about four fifths of them singletons. The specimen was CXCR5- memory CD4+ T cells sorted from blood, collected 7 days after influenza vaccination. The chain uses TRBV11-2 and TRBJ2-1, with D possibly matching TRBD2 (5 bases). This TCR derives from an adult who received the influenza vaccine. The CDR3 here is CASSLESASPSYNEQFF. CDR3 bases: TGTGCCAGCAGCTTAGAGTCAGCTAGCCCCTCCTACAATGAGCAGTTCTTC.